This TCR beta chain was identified in a study of T cell repertoires in cytomegalovirus infection. Using its own MiXCR run on the reads, TCRdb lists one record per CDR3 protein. This table holds a few hundred thousand distinct CDR3 sequences, about a sixth found once. Germline V gene lookup returns CDR1 MNHEY and CDR2 SVGEGT. CDR3 length: 21 amino acids. V lost 7 bases and J lost 3; bases outside the gene matches: 30. Sequencing used CD8+ T cells from PBMCs. The chain uses TRBV6-2 or TRBV6-3 and TRBJ2-7, with 7 bases that match TRBD1. The clonotype comes from a human donor in good health (CMV status not recorded). Some clones in this sample may be carry-over from other donors' samples. The CDR3 region has the DNA TGTGCCAGCACTTCTGAACGACCTGTCGGGACAGCCGTCGTTGTCCTCTACGAGCAGTACTTC. The encoded protein is CASTSERPVGTAVVVLYEQYF.